The present T cell receptor (beta chain) was sequenced within a study of CD8 T cells in ankylosing spondylitis. Points from the study as a whole: Disease-linked clones proved CD8+ and comparatively uncommon in peripheral blood. What appeared characteristic of ankylosing spondylitis blood was a TCR beta motif of fewer than ten highly homologous variants.

The germline CDR1 and CDR2 sequences are SGHAT and FQNNGV. The CDR3 loop spans 18 amino acids. Losses at the gene ends were 5 bases for V and 4 bases for J; bases not matched to a gene: 10. Quantitative barcoded 5'-RACE was used to prepare TCR beta libraries. TCRdb independently ran MiXCR on the 5' RACE reads; one entry per CDR3 protein. Found here are 500,000 to 550,000 distinct CDR3 sequences, 10% to 15% of them singletons; the top ten hold 6.8%. Details on this clonotype: Its antigen is unidentified.

This chain connects TRBV11-2 to TRBJ2-1, with TRBD2 identical over 14 bases. The specimen was blood, either unsorted or a sorted T cell fraction (not recorded which). The TCR sequence derives from a male donor with ankylosing spondylitis. The CDR3, as DNA: TGTGCCAGCAGCCCGGGACTAGCGGGGGCGGTGGGTTACAATGAGCAGTTCTTC. Protein sequence: CASSPGLAGAVGYNEQFF.